This T cell receptor beta chain was profiled in a study of graft-versus-host responses after intestinal transplantation. Study details: Transplants were multivisceral, liver-intestinal, or isolated intestinal. The recipients all started with anti-thymocyte globulin induction and then took tacrolimus and steroids for 2 to 4 years.

Germline V gene sequence: CDR1 MNHEY, CDR2 SVGAGI. V lost 0 bases to trimming and J lost 5 bases, with 11 bases between them. This CDR3 spans 15 amino acids. Using immunoSEQ multiplex PCR, the repertoire was profiled, and TCRdb retains in-frame clones only, with some absent. This sample yields 100,000 to 120,000 clones, of which 93% are seen a single time; 0.4% to 0.55% belongs to the top ten. About this clone: Its antigen is unknown.

Notes on the study in general: Clonal ratios of graft-versus-host to host-versus-graft in allografts were high for patients exhibiting graft-donor T cell macrochimerism. GvH clones surfaced in recipient marrow, some emerging earlier in ileum or blood.

This chain connects TRBV6-5 to TRBJ2-1; the D gene could be TRBD1 or TRBD2 (5 bases each). The receptor's source is a human donor who received an intestinal transplant. The sequenced sample was unstimulated CD8+ T cells sorted from spleen or lymph node cells, obtained before intestinal transplant. CDR3 in amino acids: CASSYSRGRNNEQFF. The CDR3 DNA reads TGTGCCAGCAGTTACTCACGGGGCAGGAACAATGAGCAGTTCTTC.